These 27 T cell receptor beta chains were all obtained from the same sample, sequenced in a study of T cells in Graves' hyperthyroidism and ophthalmopathy. RNA transcripts served as the template for amplifying TCR beta CDR3 regions. During a first-round RT-PCR of the TCR CDR3, the HTBI primer set was used. TCRdb reanalysed the multiplex PCR reads using MiXCR and keeps one entry per CDR3 protein. Of roughly 500,000 distinct CDR3 sequences in the sample, about 45% were seen once. Sequencing was carried out using peripheral blood or thyroid tissue (not recorded which). The receptor source for this set is an adult woman with Graves' disease, either hyperthyroidism or ophthalmopathy (not recorded which).

CDR3: CASMGDSSYEQYF. The CDR3 DNA is TGTGCCAGCATGGGGGACAGCTCCTACGAGCAGTACTTC. The gene calls are TRBV12-3 or TRBV12-4 and TRBJ2-7, with TRBD1 identical over 7 bases. This CDR3 has 13 residues. The J segment lost 0 bases and the V segment lost 7 bases, leaving 3 bases of the junction unmatched.

This clonotype was found a few times. V and J are TRBV6-2 or TRBV6-3 and TRBJ1-2; D remains unclear. There are 14 residues in the CDR3. The ends were cut back, 2 bases at V and 7 bases at J, with 14 bases in the middle. CDR1 is MNHEY, CDR2 SVGEGT, per germline. The CDR3 is CASSYTTESIGYTF. In nucleotides, the CDR3 is TGTGCCAGCAGTTACACGACGGAGAGTATTGGCTACACCTTC.

This clonotype came up many times. The V call is TRBV7-2, the J call TRBJ1-5; 11 bases align to TRBD1. V lost 3 bases, J lost 6 bases, and 7 bases stayed unmatched. The CDR3 has 16 residues. Looked up from germline, CDR1 is SGHTA and CDR2 is FQGNSA. For the CDR3, the DNA is TGTGCCAGCAGCTTCCTACCGGGACAGGGGGTTCAGCCCCAGCATTTT. Translation gives CASSFLPGQGVQPQHF. Supplemented by reference TRBV7-2 and TRBJ1-5, the full variable domain reads GAGVSQSPSNKVTEKGKDVELRCDPISGHTALYWYRQSLGQGLEFLIYFQGNSAPDKSGLPSDRFSAERTGGSVSTLTIQRTQQEDSAVYLCASSFLPGQGVQPQHFGDGTRLSIL.

The CDR3 is CSAFGQGKGETQYF. CDR3 DNA: TGCAGCGCATTCGGACAGGGCAAGGGAGAGACCCAGTACTTC. The chain couples TRBV29-1 to TRBJ2-5; 8 nucleotides agree with TRBD1. The germline gives CDR1 SQVTM, CDR2 ANQGSEA. This CDR3 spans 14 amino acids. The J segment lost 4 bases and the V segment lost 7 bases, leaving 11 bases of the junction unmatched.

This clonotype was counted ten times or more. This sequence joins TRBV9 and TRBJ2-2; TRBD2 agrees at 7 bases. Germline CDR1 reads SGDLS; CDR2 reads YYNGEE. CDR3 length: 17 amino acids. J gave up 4 bases and V 2 bases, and 11 bases lay outside the gene matches. This CDR3 reads CASSVTGTTRVTGELFF. The CDR3, as DNA: TGTGCCAGCAGCGTGACCGGGACTACTCGAGTCACCGGGGAGCTGTTTTTT.

This clonotype was detected ten times or more. The V call is TRBV13, the J call TRBJ1-2; D remains unclear. The V end was cut by 1 base, the J end by 8 bases, with 8 bases between. CDR1 is PRHDT and CDR2 is FYEKMQ in the germline V gene (reference sequence). The CDR3 extends over 12 amino acids. The CDR3 region has the DNA TGTGCCAGCAGCTTAGAAGGGTTCGGCTACACCTTC. Translating it yields CASSLEGFGYTF.

This chain connects TRBV2 to TRBJ2-7, with a possible D match to TRBD2 (6 bases). From germline, CDR1 is SNHLY and CDR2 FYNNEI. V shed 7 bases and J shed 6 bases, with 10 bases lying between them. The CDR3 has 11 amino acids. The CDR3 DNA is TGTGCCAGCAACAGAGCGGGCGAGCAGTACTTC. It encodes CASNRAGEQYF.

The rearrangement joins TRBV12-3 or TRBV12-4 to TRBJ1-1; 7 bases line up with TRBD1. The length of the CDR3 is 16 residues. V was clipped by 5 bases and J by 1 base; unmatched bases: 10. CDR3 loop: CASSPHRGGSNTEAFF. In nucleotides, the CDR3 is TGTGCCAGCAGTCCACACAGGGGTGGTTCGAACACTGAAGCTTTCTTT.

This chain connects TRBV7-2 to TRBJ1-4, with D perhaps matching TRBD1 (5 bases). This CDR3 region has 16 residues. V lost 5 bases to trimming and J lost 5 bases, with 18 bases between them. Germline V gives CDR1 SGHTA, CDR2 FQGNSA. The CDR3 here is CASSTSLGRMNEKLFF. CDR3 coding DNA: TGTGCCAGCAGCACCTCGCTGGGACGGATGAATGAAAAACTGTTTTTT.

This clonotype has only a few counts. The J gene is TRBJ2-7, the V gene TRBV20-1; 13 nucleotides match TRBD2. The V and J ends lost 0 bases and 5 bases, in that order; junction bases with no gene match: 7. The CDR3 totals 16 residues. Germline V CDR1 and CDR2: DFQATT, SNEGSKA (reference sequence). Here the CDR3 reads CSARDSRGLAGNEQYF. CDR3 in DNA: TGCAGTGCTAGAGATTCGCGGGGACTAGCGGGAAACGAGCAGTACTTC.

The chain couples TRBV7-8 to TRBJ2-7; 7 bases line up with TRBD2. Losses at the gene ends were 6 bases for V and 7 bases for J; bases not matched to a gene: 15. CDR3 length: 15 residues. Germline V CDR1 and CDR2: SGHVS, FQNEAQ. The CDR3 region has the DNA TGTGCCAGCAGACAAAGCGGGAAGCGAGGAAATGAGCAGTACTTC. This gives the protein CASRQSGKRGNEQYF. Together with reference TRBV7-8 and TRBJ2-7, the CDR3 gives the full variable domain: GAGVSQSPRYKVAKRGQDVALRCDPISGHVSLFWYQQALGQGPEFLTYFQNEAQLDKSGLPSDRFFAERPEGSVSTLKIQRTQQEDSAVYLCASRQSGKRGNEQYFGPGTRLTVT.

This chain uses TRBV9 with TRBJ2-7; 9 bases match TRBD1. The CDR3 has 17 residues. Germline V gene lookup returns CDR1 SGDLS and CDR2 YYNGEE. Germline trimming cut 4 bases from V and 1 base from J; bases unmatched to any gene: 12. The CDR3 reads CASSPSTTGTGSYEQYF. CDR3 nucleotides: TGTGCCAGCAGCCCATCAACTACCGGGACAGGGTCCTACGAGCAGTACTTC.

The chain has TRBV5-1 and TRBJ2-7; unclear D gene. CDR3 size: 16 residues. The V gene lost 4 bases and the J gene lost 2 bases, with 19 bases spanning the gap. Germline CDR1 reads SGHRS; CDR2 reads YFSETQ. CDR3 amino acids: CASSRGRAPRAYEQYF. As DNA, the CDR3 is TGCGCCAGCAGCCGAGGTCGGGCTCCTAGAGCCTACGAGCAGTACTTC. Drawing the rest from reference TRBV5-1 and TRBJ2-7, the complete variable domain is KAGVTQTPRYLIKTRGQQVTLSCSPISGHRSVSWYQQTPGQGLQFLFEYFSETQRNKGNFPGRFSGRQFSNSRSEMNVSTLELGDSALYLCASSRGRAPRAYEQYFGPGTRLTVT.

The V and J genes are TRBV2 and TRBJ1-6; D possibly corresponds to TRBD1 (6 bases). CDR1 and CDR2 (germline): SNHLY, FYNNEI. The CDR3 extends over 14 amino acids. The V end was cut by 3 bases, the J end by 7 bases, with 10 bases between. CDR3 in amino acids: CASSDRTVNSPLHF. As DNA, the CDR3 is TGTGCCAGCAGTGACAGGACAGTAAATTCACCCCTCCACTTT. The full variable domain, with the rest looked up from reference TRBV2 and TRBJ1-6, is EPEVTQTPSHQVTQMGQEVILRCVPISNHLYFYWYRQILGQKVEFLVSFYNNEISEKSEIFDDQFSVERPDGSNFTLKIRSTKLEDSAMYFCASSDRTVNSPLHFGNGTRLTVT.

The chain uses TRBV7-9 and TRBJ2-7; the D is unclear. The CDR3 is made up of 14 amino acids. Between the trimmed V and J ends, which lost 4 bases and 0 bases, there was a span of 10 bases. Germline V gene lookup returns CDR1 SEHNR and CDR2 FQNEAQ (reference sequence). CDR3 in DNA: TGTGCCAGCAGCTGGTTTAGGACCTCCTACGAGCAGTACTTC. Amino acid sequence: CASSWFRTSYEQYF.

The chain recombines TRBV19 with TRBJ2-7, with D perhaps TRBD1 (5 bases). Germline loops: CDR1 LNHDA, CDR2 SQIVND (reference sequence). V was clipped by 4 bases and J by 4 bases, with 8 bases between them. The CDR3 extends over 12 amino acids. The CDR3 sequence: CASSNRLYEQYF. For the CDR3, the DNA is TGTGCCAGTAGTAACAGGTTGTACGAGCAGTACTTC.

In this sample, this clonotype turned up many times. The chain recombines TRBV5-1 with TRBJ2-5; tentative D call: TRBD1 (6 bases). This CDR3 contains 17 residues. Germline V gives CDR1 SGHRS, CDR2 YFSETQ. V was trimmed by 5 bases and J by 1 base, leaving 21 bases between them. As DNA, the CDR3 is TGCGCCAGCAGTCCCCCTTCAGGGGCCGGGTCCCAAGAGACCCAGTACTTC. Translation: CASSPPSGAGSQETQYF.

This clonotype appeared many times. The V and J genes are TRBV7-2 and TRBJ1-2, with TRBD1 matching over 9 bases. The CDR3 has 13 amino acids. V dropped 3 bases and J dropped 7; count of bases not matched to a gene: 3. From germline, CDR1 is SGHTA and CDR2 FQGNSA. The CDR3 DNA sequence: TGTGCCAGCAGCTTCCGGGACAGGGCTGGCTACACCTTC. This codes for CASSFRDRAGYTF.

The V call is TRBV10-3, the J call TRBJ2-5; D tentatively fits TRBD1 or TRBD2 (5 bases each). The CDR3 sequence is 14 residues long. Germline assignment: CDR1 ENHRY and CDR2 SYGVKD. Trimming shortened V by 6 bases and J by 2 bases, and 13 bases separated the two germline ends. This CDR3 is CAISSGASQETQYF. In DNA form, the CDR3 reads TGTGCCATCAGCTCCGGGGCGTCACAAGAGACCCAGTACTTC.

V is TRBV2 and J is TRBJ2-1, with TRBD2 identical over 7 bases. Germline loops: CDR1 SNHLY, CDR2 FYNNEI. V lost 5 bases, J lost 2 bases, and 6 bases stayed unmatched. The CDR3 sequence is 15 residues long. The CDR3 is CASSRLAGAYNEQFF. CDR3 DNA: TGTGCCAGCAGTAGGCTGGCGGGAGCCTACAATGAGCAGTTCTTC.

The table lists this clonotype with a count of one. The chain is built from TRBV4-1 and TRBJ1-2; tentatively, D is TRBD1 (6 bases). V was shortened by 2 bases and J by 4 bases, with 26 bases between the two germline ends. Germline loops: CDR1 MGHRA, CDR2 YSYEKL. The CDR3 runs 19 residues. The CDR3 sequence: CASSQPGRGGESRGYGYTF. In DNA form, the CDR3 reads TGCGCCAGCAGCCAACCCGGTCGGGGGGGCGAGTCGAGAGGCTATGGCTACACCTTC.

The sample holds many counts of this clonotype. V is TRBV10-3 and J is TRBJ2-7, with 10 bases fitting TRBD2. After removal of 2 bases from V and 0 bases from J, the junction contained 1 base not matched to a gene. Per germline, CDR1 ENHRY and CDR2 SYGVKD. This CDR3 comprises 15 residues. The CDR3 is CAISERTSGSYEQYF. The CDR3 DNA reads TGTGCCATCAGTGAGAGGACTAGCGGCTCCTACGAGCAGTACTTC.

This clonotype was detected ten times or more. This chain joins TRBV12-3 or TRBV12-4 and TRBJ1-2, with 7 bases lining up with TRBD1. The junction had 7 bases not matched to a gene; V was cut back by 6 bases and J by 6 bases. This CDR3 spans 13 amino acids. The CDR3 region is CASSRQGWDGYTF. Written as DNA, the CDR3 is TGTGCCAGCAGCAGACAGGGTTGGGATGGCTACACCTTC.

In this sample, this clonotype turned up many times. The J gene is TRBJ1-6, the V gene TRBV20-1; TRBD1 is a possible D gene (5 bases). The CDR3 sequence is 15 residues long. V lost 6 bases, J lost 8 bases, and 20 bases lay in between. CDR1 is DFQATT, CDR2 SNEGSKA, per germline (reference sequence). The CDR3 protein is CSATKDGPGDSPLHF. The CDR3 DNA is TGCAGTGCGACGAAGGACGGGCCGGGGGATTCACCCCTCCACTTT.

This chain connects TRBV6-6 to TRBJ1-2; D remains ambiguous. Germline V gives CDR1 MNHNY, CDR2 SVGAGI (reference sequence). V shed 7 bases and J shed 0 bases, with 15 bases lying between them. This CDR3 has 15 residues. In DNA, the CDR3 is TGTGCCAGCACCAAGACGGGCAGGACTAACTATGGCTACACCTTC. This sequence encodes CASTKTGRTNYGYTF.

The rearrangement links TRBV10-3 to TRBJ1-3, with D unresolved. The CDR3 has 14 residues. V was pared by 3 bases and J by 4 bases, with 10 bases between. Germline CDR1 is ENHRY and CDR2 is SYGVKD. The DNA of the CDR3 is TGTGCCATCAGTGATACAGCGCAGGGAAACACCATATATTTT. This sequence encodes CAISDTAQGNTIYF.

This chain links TRBV10-3 with TRBJ2-7; perhaps TRBD1 as D (6 bases). V lost 5 bases to trimming and J lost 2 bases, with 25 bases between them. The CDR3 contains 18 residues. CDR1 and CDR2 (germline): ENHRY, SYGVKD. CDR3 amino acids: CAISPSGESRGPAYEQYF. The CDR3 nucleotides read TGTGCCATCAGTCCCTCCGGGGAATCCAGGGGTCCCGCCTACGAGCAGTACTTC.